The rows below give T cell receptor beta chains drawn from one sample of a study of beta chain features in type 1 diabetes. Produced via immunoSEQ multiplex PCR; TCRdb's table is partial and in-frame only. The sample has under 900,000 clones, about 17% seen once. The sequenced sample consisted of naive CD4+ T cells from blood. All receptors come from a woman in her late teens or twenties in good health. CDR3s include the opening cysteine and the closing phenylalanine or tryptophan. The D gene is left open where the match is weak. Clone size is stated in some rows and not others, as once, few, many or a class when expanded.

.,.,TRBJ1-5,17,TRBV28,TGTGCCAGCAGTTCCATAGGGAATTCAGGAATTCGTCAGCCCCAGCATTTT,CASSSIGNSGIRQPQHF
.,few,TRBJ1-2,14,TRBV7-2,TGTGCCAGCAGCTTAGCGGCGGGGCGCGATGGCTACACCTTC,CASSLAAGRDGYTF
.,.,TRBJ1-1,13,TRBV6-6,TGTGCCAGCAGGGTTCAGATGAACACTGAAGCTTTCTTT,CASRVQMNTEAFF
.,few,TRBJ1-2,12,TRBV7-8,TGTGCCAGCAGCTTAACCACGTATGGCTACACCTTC,CASSLTTYGYTF
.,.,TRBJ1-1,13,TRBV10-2,TGCGCCAGCAGTGAACAGGGGAACACTGAAGCTTTCTTT,CASSEQGNTEAFF
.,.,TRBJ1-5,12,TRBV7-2,TGTGCCAGCAGCTTATACCTGGGGCCCCAGCATTTT,CASSLYLGPQHF
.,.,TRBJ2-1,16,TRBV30,TGTGCCTGGGTAGGGGGGGGCCATAGCTCCTACAATGAGCAGTTCTTC,CAWVGGGHSSYNEQFF
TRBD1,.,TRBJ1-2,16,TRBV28,TGTGCCAGCAGACCTACCGGGACAGGGCGGTCTGGAGGCTACACCTTC,CASRPTGTGRSGGYTF
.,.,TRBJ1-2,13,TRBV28,TGTGCCAGCAGCGTAGACAGGAACTATGGCTACACCTTC,CASSVDRNYGYTF
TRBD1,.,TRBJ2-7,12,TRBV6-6,TGTGCCAGCTGGGGACAGGGTTACGAGCAGTACTTC,CASWGQGYEQYF
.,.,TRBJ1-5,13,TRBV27,TGTGCCAGCAGTTTCGGCCCGAATCAGCCCCAGCATTTT,CASSFGPNQPQHF
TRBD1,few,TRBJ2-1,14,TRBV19,TGTGCCAGTGCTGTCCGGGACAGGGCGAATGAGCAGTTCTTC,CASAVRDRANEQFF
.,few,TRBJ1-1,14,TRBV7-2,TGTGCCAGCAGCTTAGTCTCCATGAACACTGAAGCTTTCTTT,CASSLVSMNTEAFF
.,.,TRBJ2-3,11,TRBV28,TGTGCCAGCAGTTCTAAGGATACGCAGTATTTT,CASSSKDTQYF
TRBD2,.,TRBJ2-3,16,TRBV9,TGTGCCAGCAGCGTAGGGCTAGCGGGGATCACAGATACGCAGTATTTT,CASSVGLAGITDTQYF
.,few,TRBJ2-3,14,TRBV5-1,TGCGCCAGCACCTTCAATACTATCACAGATACGCAGTATTTT,CASTFNTITDTQYF
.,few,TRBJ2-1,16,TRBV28,TGTGCCAGTTATATGCGTGGGGCCTTCTCCTACAATGAGCAGTTCTTC,CASYMRGAFSYNEQFF
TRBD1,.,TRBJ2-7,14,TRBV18,TGTGCCAGCCAACCGGGGACAGGGATGGGCGAGCAGTACTTC,CASQPGTGMGEQYF
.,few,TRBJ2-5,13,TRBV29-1,TGCAGCGTTGAGCAGAGGTTGGTTGAGACCCAGTACTTC,CSVEQRLVETQYF
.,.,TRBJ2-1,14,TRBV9,TGTGCCAGCAGCGTAGGCCAGTGGAACAATGAGCAGTTCTTC,CASSVGQWNNEQFF
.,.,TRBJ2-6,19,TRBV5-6,TGTGCCAGCAGCTCACTCTCCAGGAGGGTAATCACTGGGGCCAACGTCCTGACTTTC,CASSSLSRRVITGANVLTF
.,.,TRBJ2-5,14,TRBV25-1,TGTGCCAGCAGTGACCCAGACTTTCGAGAGACCCAGTACTTC,CASSDPDFRETQYF
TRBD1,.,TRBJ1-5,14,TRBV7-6,TGTGCCAGCAGCTTAGGCAGGGGGAGTCAGCCCCAGCATTTT,CASSLGRGSQPQHF
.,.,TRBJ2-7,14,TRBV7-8,TGTGCCAGCAGCTTAGGGGGCCATGGAGACGAGCAGTACTTC,CASSLGGHGDEQYF
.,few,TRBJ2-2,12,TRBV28,TGTGCCAGCAGCAGCCCGGCCGGGGAGCTGTTTTTT,CASSSPAGELFF
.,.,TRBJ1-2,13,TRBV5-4,TGTGCCAGCAGCTTGGTCGAGTCGCATGGCTACACCTTC,CASSLVESHGYTF
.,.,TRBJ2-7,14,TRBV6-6,TGTGCCAGCAGTTACGAGGACACAGCCTACGAGCAGTACTTC,CASSYEDTAYEQYF
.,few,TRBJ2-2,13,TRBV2,TGTGCCAGCAGTGTCAGGGGCGGCGGGGAGCTGTTTTTT,CASSVRGGGELFF
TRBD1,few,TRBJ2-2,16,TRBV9,TGTGCCAGCAGCACCTCACAGGGGAGGAACACCGGGGAGCTGTTTTTT,CASSTSQGRNTGELFF
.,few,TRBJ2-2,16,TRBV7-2,TGTGCCAGCAGCAAAGGGGGGAGAGCGAACACCGGGGAGCTGTTTTTT,CASSKGGRANTGELFF
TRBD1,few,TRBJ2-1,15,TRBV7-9,TGTGCCAGCAGCTTGACAGGGATCGCCTACAATGAGCAGTTCTTC,CASSLTGIAYNEQFF
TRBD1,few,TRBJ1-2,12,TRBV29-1,TGCAGCGTGGACAGGGGAGGCTATGGCTACACCTTC,CSVDRGGYGYTF
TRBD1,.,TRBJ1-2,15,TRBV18,TGTGCCAGCTCACACCCGGGACAGGGAAACTATGGCTACACCTTC,CASSHPGQGNYGYTF
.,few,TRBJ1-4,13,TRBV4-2,TGTGCCAGCAGCCCGAGCCCTGCCGAAAAACTGTTTTTT,CASSPSPAEKLFF
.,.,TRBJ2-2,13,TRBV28,TGTGCCAGCAGTCGGACTCCGGCTGGGGAGCTGTTTTTT,CASSRTPAGELFF
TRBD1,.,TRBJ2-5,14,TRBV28,TGTGCCAGCGGTTCCCCCAGGGGGCAAGAGACCCAGTACTTC,CASGSPRGQETQYF
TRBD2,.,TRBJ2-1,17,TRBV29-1,TGCAGCGTTGGACGTTGGATGAGACTAGCGGGAAACAATGAGCAGTTCTTC,CSVGRWMRLAGNNEQFF
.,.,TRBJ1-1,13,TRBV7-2,TGTGCCAGCAGCCTTCCGCATGACACTGAAGCTTTCTTT,CASSLPHDTEAFF
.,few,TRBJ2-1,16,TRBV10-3,TGTGCCATCAGTGACCCCGCGGACTTACGGAACAATGAGCAGTTCTTC,CAISDPADLRNNEQFF
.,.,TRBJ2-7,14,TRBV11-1,TGTGCCAGCACCGTCGGGCAGGGGTTCTACGAGCAGTACTTC,CASTVGQGFYEQYF
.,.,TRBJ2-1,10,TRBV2,TGTGCCAGCAGTAACAATGAGCAGTTCTTC,CASSNNEQFF
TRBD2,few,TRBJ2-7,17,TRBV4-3,TGCGCCAGCAGCCAAGATTTACGGGGACTAGCCACCTACGAGCAGTACTTC,CASSQDLRGLATYEQYF
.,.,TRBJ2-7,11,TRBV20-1,TGCAGTGCTAGAGAAGCCTACGAGCAGTACTTC,CSAREAYEQYF
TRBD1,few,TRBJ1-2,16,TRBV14,TGTGCCAGCAGCCGGTTTACCGGGGGACAGGGTATCGGCTACACCTTC,CASSRFTGGQGIGYTF
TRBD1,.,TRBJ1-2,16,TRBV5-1,TGCGCCAGCAGCTTCCGTCCTGACAGGGGGGACTATGGCTACACCTTC,CASSFRPDRGDYGYTF
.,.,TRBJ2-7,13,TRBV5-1,TGCGCCAGCAGCTTGGCGGCAGACTACGAGCAGTACTTC,CASSLAADYEQYF
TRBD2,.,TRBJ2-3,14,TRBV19,TGTGCCAGTAGTGTGGCTAGCGGAACAGATACGCAGTATTTT,CASSVASGTDTQYF
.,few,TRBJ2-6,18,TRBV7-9,TGTGCCAGCAGCCGCAGGGGAGGCGTAGCATCTGGGGCCAACGTCCTGACTTTC,CASSRRGGVASGANVLTF
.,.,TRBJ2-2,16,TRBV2,TGTGCCAGCAGTGTTTGGCAGACGGGAAAAACCGGGGAGCTGTTTTTT,CASSVWQTGKTGELFF
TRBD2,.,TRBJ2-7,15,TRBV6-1,TGTGCCAGCGAAAAACGGGGGGACGGAGCCTACGAGCAGTACTTC,CASEKRGDGAYEQYF
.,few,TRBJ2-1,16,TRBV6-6,TGTGCCAGCAGTTACTCGAAATTTCCCGGAGGGAATGAGCAGTTCTTC,CASSYSKFPGGNEQFF
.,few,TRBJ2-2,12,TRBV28,TGTGCCAGCACACCTGGGTATGGGGAGCTGTTTTTT,CASTPGYGELFF
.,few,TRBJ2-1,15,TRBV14,TGTGCCAGCAGCCATATACGGTCAGGGAACGATGAGCAGTTCTTC,CASSHIRSGNDEQFF
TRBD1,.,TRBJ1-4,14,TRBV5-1,TGCGCCAGCAGCCGGGACAGCCCTAATGAAAAACTGTTTTTT,CASSRDSPNEKLFF
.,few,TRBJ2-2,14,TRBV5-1,TGCGCCAGCATCGGGGACGGGAACACCGGGGAGCTGTTTTTT,CASIGDGNTGELFF
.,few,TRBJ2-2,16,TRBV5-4,TGTGCCAGCAGCTTGGGGACCCGTCTGAGGACCGGGGAGCTGTTTTTT,CASSLGTRLRTGELFF
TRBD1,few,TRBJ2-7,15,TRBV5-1,TGCGCCAGCAGCCGATCGGGACAGGGGTCCTACGAGCAGTACTTC,CASSRSGQGSYEQYF
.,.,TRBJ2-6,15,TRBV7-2,TGTGCCAGCAGCTTAGCTCTTTCTGGGGCCAACGTCCTGACTTTC,CASSLALSGANVLTF
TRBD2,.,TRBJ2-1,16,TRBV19,TGTGCCAGTAGTCCCCAGGGGACTAGCGCCTACAATGAGCAGTTCTTC,CASSPQGTSAYNEQFF
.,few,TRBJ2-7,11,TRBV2,TGTGCCAGCAGAGGCGCCTACGAGCAGTACTTC,CASRGAYEQYF